Listed here are 7 T cell receptor beta chains from one sample, sequenced in a study of T-cell reconstitution after alpha-beta-depleted transplantation in children. During its preparation, the TCRbeta library received unique molecular identifiers. TCRdb redid the calling of the PCR reads with MiXCR, one entry per CDR3 protein. The data show nearly 550,000 distinct CDR3 sequences, roughly 18% seen once. The sample consisted of PBMCs from the stem cell graft donor, taken from the stem cell graft. The receptors originated from a human donor who donated a stem cell graft to a child with acute lymphoblastic leukemia.

This clonotype was found a few times. V gene TRBV5-6 combines with J gene TRBJ2-1; D gene unclear. The CDR3 sequence is 15 residues long. V lost 1 base, J lost 0 bases, and 8 bases lay in between. Germline CDR1 and CDR2: SGHDT and YYEEEE. The CDR3 loop reads CASSLIYSSYNEQFF. The CDR3, as DNA: TGTGCCAGCAGCTTGATTTACAGCTCCTACAATGAGCAGTTCTTC.

The gene calls are TRBV20-1 and TRBJ2-7; possible D gene TRBD2, 6 bases. V gave up 6 bases and J gave up 2 bases, with 14 bases separating them. CDR1 is DFQATT, CDR2 SNEGSKA, per germline (reference sequence). The CDR3 contains 13 residues. CDR3 coding DNA: TGCAGTGCCCTACGGGACTTACCCTACGAGCAGTACTTC. This sequence encodes CSALRDLPYEQYF.

Note on this clonotype: One junction end does not reproduce the germline sequence, and a read error may be involved. The V gene is TRBV14, the J gene TRBJ2-3; D uncertain. CDR1 SGHDN and CDR2 FVKESK come from the germline V gene. This CDR3 is built from 11 residues. CDR3 in DNA: TGTGCCGGCAGCCAAGTCCAGAGGCAGTATTTT. The encoded protein is CAGSQVQRQYF.

This chain links TRBV7-6 with TRBJ2-3, with a possible D match to TRBD1 (5 bases). The CDR3 runs 13 residues. The germline CDR1 and CDR2 sequences are SGHVS and FNYEAQ. Trimming removed 3 bases from V and 6 bases from J, with 10 bases in between. The CDR3 bases are TGTGCCAGCAGCTTCCAGGGTTGGGATACGCAGTATTTT. This gives the protein CASSFQGWDTQYF.

This chain joins TRBV5-1 and TRBJ2-1; a weak D match, TRBD2 (5 bases). Germline V CDR1 and CDR2: SGHRS, YFSETQ. With 5 bases removed from V and 6 bases from J, the gap between germline ends came to 12 bases. The length of the CDR3 is 13 residues. Here the CDR3 reads CASSSLDGNEQFF. The CDR3 DNA reads as TGCGCCAGCAGTTCACTAGATGGCAATGAGCAGTTCTTC.

This sequence joins TRBV2 and TRBJ2-4; D possibly corresponds to TRBD1 (6 bases). The V gene lost 2 bases and the J gene lost 4 bases, with 12 bases spanning the gap. The CDR3 is 15 residues long. Germline V CDR1 and CDR2: SNHLY, FYNNEI. As DNA, the CDR3 is TGTGCCAGCAGTGAAATAGAAACAGGGAAAAACATTCAGTACTTC. Translated, it gives CASSEIETGKNIQYF.

The CDR3 nucleotides read TGTGCCAGCAGCCGACCCGGACTAGGGGGAAACTACGAGCAGTACTTC. It specifies CASSRPGLGGNYEQYF. The V call is TRBV12-3 or TRBV12-4, the J call TRBJ2-7, with TRBD2 as a possible D gene (7 bases). With 6 bases removed from V and 3 bases from J, the gap between germline ends came to 21 bases. The CDR3 length is 16 residues.